What follows are 15 T cell receptor beta chains derived from one specimen sequenced in a study of somatic mutations in cytotoxic T cells in rheumatoid arthritis. Sequencing used immunoSEQ multiplex PCR; TCRdb keeps in-frame clones, though not all of them. The data contain about 6,400 clones, approximately 67% of them seen just once; the ten biggest clones take up 35%. Sequenced material: CD8+ T cells sorted from blood. Receptors originate from a woman aged 45-59 years in good health.

In this sample, this clone turned up once. The rearrangement links TRBV4-1 to TRBJ1-1, with D perhaps matching TRBD1 (6 bases). The CDR3 sequence is 14 residues long. Trimming pared 5 bases from V and 5 bases from J, leaving 15 bases between. Germline V gene sequence: CDR1 MGHRA, CDR2 YSYEKL. The chain's CDR3 is CASSFRGGGTEAFF. In DNA form, the CDR3 reads TGCGCCAGCAGCTTTAGAGGGGGGGGAACTGAAGCTTTCTTT.

The V call is TRBV25-1, the J call TRBJ1-1, with TRBD1 matching 7 bases. The CDR3 has 14 amino acids. The V gene's germline CDR1 is MGHDK and CDR2 SYGVNS. The trim removed 6 bases at V and 0 bases at J, leaving 4 bases unmatched. CDR3 DNA sequence: TGTGCCAGCAGGGGGACAGCGATGAACACTGAAGCTTTCTTT. Encoded protein: CASRGTAMNTEAFF.

The chain employs TRBV6-4 and TRBJ1-5; D remains ambiguous. Trimming shortened V by 3 bases and J by 2 bases, and 14 bases separated the two germline ends. The germline gives CDR1 MRHNA, CDR2 SNTAGT. This CDR3 contains 16 residues. CDR3: CASSEKLKRGNQPQHF. DNA for the CDR3: TGTGCCAGCAGTGAGAAACTCAAGAGGGGCAATCAGCCCCAGCATTTT.

The chain uses TRBV6-1 and TRBJ2-3, with 10 bases matching TRBD2. J was trimmed by 1 base and V by 6 bases; bases with no gene match: 4. CDR1 MNHNS and CDR2 SASEGT come from the germline V gene. The CDR3 extends over 15 amino acids. The CDR3 sequence: CASRSGLAGTDTQYF. Written as DNA, the CDR3 is TGTGCCAGCAGAAGCGGACTAGCGGGCACAGATACGCAGTATTTT.

V and J are TRBV5-4 and TRBJ2-5; TRBD1 might be the D (5 bases). The V gene's germline CDR1 is SGHNT and CDR2 YYREEE (reference sequence). V gave up 3 bases and J gave up 3 bases, with 15 bases separating them. This CDR3 region has 15 residues. CDR3 in DNA: TGTGCCAGCAGCTACCAAATAGGGGCAAAAGAGACCCAGTACTTC. This codes for CASSYQIGAKETQYF.

This rearrangement joins TRBV13 to TRBJ2-7, with D uncertain. V gave up 8 bases and J gave up 0 bases, with 8 bases separating them. The CDR3 sequence is 12 residues long. The germline CDR1 and CDR2 sequences are PRHDT and FYEKMQ (reference sequence). The CDR3 nucleotides read TGTGCCAGCGCTGAGGTCTCCTACGAGCAGTACTTC. Amino acids: CASAEVSYEQYF.

This clone is labeled as large. This chain joins TRBV5-8 and TRBJ1-6, with 7 positions matching TRBD1. The germline gives CDR1 SGHTS, CDR2 YDEGEE. The CDR3 spans 16 residues. V shed 1 base and J 10 bases; nucleotides not matched to a gene: 11. The CDR3 reads CASSLTPDRVRSPLHF. The CDR3 DNA is TGTGCCAGCAGCTTGACTCCTGACAGGGTCAGGTCACCCCTCCACTTT.

This clone was counted a single time. The rearrangement joins TRBV9 to TRBJ1-5; D is possibly TRBD1 (6 bases). The V and J ends lost 0 bases and 5 bases respectively, with 30 bases between them. CDR3 length: 21 amino acids. From germline, CDR1 is SGDLS and CDR2 YYNGEE. CDR3 sequence (DNA): TGTGCCAGCAGCGTAGCTACGAGGGACAAGGGGGTGGGCCCCCCCTATCAGCCCCAGCATTTT. It encodes CASSVATRDKGVGPPYQPQHF.

The rearrangement uses TRBV4-2 and TRBJ1-6; the match to TRBD1 covers 7 bases. The CDR3 extends over 16 amino acids. CDR1 is LGHNA and CDR2 is YNFKEQ in the germline V gene. Trimming at V came to 5 bases and at J to 10 bases, leaving 14 bases not matched to a gene. CDR3 loop: CASSLTPDRVRSPLHF. The CDR3, as DNA: TGTGCCAGCAGCTTGACTCCTGACAGGGTCAGGTCACCCCTCCACTTT.

The rearrangement joins TRBV7-2 to TRBJ1-2; unclear D gene. V lost 1 base and J lost 3, with 15 bases in between. The CDR3 is made up of 16 amino acids. Germline lookup yields CDR1 SGHTA and CDR2 FQGNSA. CDR3 in DNA: TGTGCCAGCAGCTTAGTCAGCGATCGATCCTACTATGGCTACACCTTC. Translating it yields CASSLVSDRSYYGYTF.

The rearrangement joins TRBV25-1 to TRBJ2-7; TRBD2 is a possible D gene (5 bases). Germline V CDR1 and CDR2: MGHDK, SYGVNS. The CDR3 contains 18 residues. V was shortened by 3 bases and J by 0 bases, with 21 bases between the two germline ends. The CDR3 sequence: CASSDSIRERASSYEQYF. The CDR3 DNA is TGTGCCAGCAGTGACTCGATAAGGGAGAGGGCGAGCTCCTACGAGCAGTACTTC.

The sample holds one count of this clone. The rearrangement links TRBV7-3 to TRBJ2-7; 9 bases line up with TRBD1. This CDR3 contains 15 residues. Germline CDR1 SGHTA, CDR2 FQGTGA. With V trimmed by 5 bases and J by 5 bases, 10 bases remained unmatched. Here the CDR3 reads CASSPGTGPGHEQYF. In DNA, the CDR3 is TGTGCCAGCAGCCCCGGGACAGGGCCTGGCCACGAGCAGTACTTC.

The genes are TRBV20-1 and TRBJ2-7; the match to TRBD2 covers 10 bases. This CDR3 region has 11 residues. The V and J ends lost 5 bases and 7 bases, in that order; junction bases with no gene match: 2. Germline CDR1 DFQATT, CDR2 SNEGSKA (reference sequence). CDR3 amino acids: CSALAGGEQYF. The CDR3 nucleotides read TGCAGTGCTTTAGCGGGGGGTGAGCAGTACTTC.

The chain recombines TRBV7-9 with TRBJ1-5; D is perhaps TRBD1 (6 bases). The CDR3 length is 16 residues. Germline loops: CDR1 SEHNR, CDR2 FQNEAQ (reference sequence). V lost 4 bases, J lost 2 bases, and 15 bases lay in between. CDR3 sequence (DNA): TGTGCCAGCAGCTCTGCAGGGGCCGCGGGCAATCAGCCCCAGCATTTT. It yields the protein CASSSAGAAGNQPQHF. The full variable domain, its missing parts supplied by reference TRBV7-9 and TRBJ1-5, is DTGVSQNPRHKITKRGQNVTFRCDPISEHNRLYWYRQTLGQGPEFLTYFQNEAQLEKSRLLSDRFSAERPKGSFSTLEIQRTEQGDSAMYLCASSSAGAAGNQPQHFGDGTRLSIL.

In its sample, this clone was seen once. V gene TRBV28 combines with J gene TRBJ2-1; 7 nucleotides agree with TRBD2. The V gene's germline CDR1 is MDHEN and CDR2 SYDVKM. V trimming: 2 bases; J trimming: 0 bases; junction bases outside the gene matches: 4. The CDR3 is 16 amino acids. This CDR3 reads CASSLMRLASYNEQFF. The CDR3, as DNA: TGTGCCAGCAGTTTAATGAGACTAGCCTCCTACAATGAGCAGTTCTTC.